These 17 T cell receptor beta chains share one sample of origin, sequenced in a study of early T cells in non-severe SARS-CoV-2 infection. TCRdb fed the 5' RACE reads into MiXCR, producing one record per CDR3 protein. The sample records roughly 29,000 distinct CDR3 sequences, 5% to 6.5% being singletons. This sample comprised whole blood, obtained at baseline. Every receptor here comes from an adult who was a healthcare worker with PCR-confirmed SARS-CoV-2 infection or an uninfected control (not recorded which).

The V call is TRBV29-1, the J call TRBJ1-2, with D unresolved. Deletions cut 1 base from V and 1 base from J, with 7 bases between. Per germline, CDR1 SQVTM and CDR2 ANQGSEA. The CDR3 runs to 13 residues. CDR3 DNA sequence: TGCAGCGTTGAAGGGGGTATTAACTATGGCTACACCTTC. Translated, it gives CSVEGGINYGYTF.

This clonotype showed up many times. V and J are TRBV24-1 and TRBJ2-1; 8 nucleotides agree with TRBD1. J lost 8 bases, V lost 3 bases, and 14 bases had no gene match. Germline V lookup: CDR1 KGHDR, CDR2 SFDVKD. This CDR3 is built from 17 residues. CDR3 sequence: CATSDPTTGTGGYEQFF. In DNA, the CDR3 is TGTGCCACCAGTGATCCTACAACGGGGACAGGCGGCTATGAGCAGTTCTTC.

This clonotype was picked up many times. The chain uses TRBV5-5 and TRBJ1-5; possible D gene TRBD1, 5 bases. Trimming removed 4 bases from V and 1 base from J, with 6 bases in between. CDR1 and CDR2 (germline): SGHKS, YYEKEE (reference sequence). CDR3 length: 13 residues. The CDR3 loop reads CASSRDSNQPQHF. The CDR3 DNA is TGTGCCAGCAGCCGGGACAGCAATCAGCCCCAGCATTTT. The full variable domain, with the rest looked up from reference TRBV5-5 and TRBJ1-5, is DAGVTQSPTHLIKTRGQQVTLRCSPISGHKSVSWYQQVLGQGPQFIFQYYEKEERGRGNFPDRFSARQFPNYSSELNVNALLLGDSALYLCASSRDSNQPQHFGDGTRLSIL.

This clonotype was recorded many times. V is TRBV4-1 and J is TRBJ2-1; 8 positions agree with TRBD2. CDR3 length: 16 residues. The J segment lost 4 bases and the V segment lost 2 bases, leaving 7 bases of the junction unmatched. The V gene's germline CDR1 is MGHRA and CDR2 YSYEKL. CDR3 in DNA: TGCGCCAGCAGCCAAAATCCCAGCGGGAGTTACAATGAGCAGTTCTTC. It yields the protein CASSQNPSGSYNEQFF.

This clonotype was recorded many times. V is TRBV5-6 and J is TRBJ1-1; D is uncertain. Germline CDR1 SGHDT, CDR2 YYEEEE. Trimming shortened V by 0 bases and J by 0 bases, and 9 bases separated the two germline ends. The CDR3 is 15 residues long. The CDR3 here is CASSLVGVLNTEAFF. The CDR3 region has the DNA TGTGCCAGCAGCTTGGTCGGAGTGCTGAACACTGAAGCTTTCTTT.

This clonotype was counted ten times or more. The CDR3: CASSRGDSSSTDTQYF. Written as DNA, the CDR3 is TGCGCCAGCAGCCGGGGGGACAGTTCTAGCACAGATACGCAGTATTTT. This chain uses TRBV5-1 with TRBJ2-3; D may match TRBD1 or TRBD2 (7 bases each). Germline CDR1 and CDR2: SGHRS and YFSETQ. This CDR3 is built from 16 residues. V lost 4 bases, J lost 0 bases, and 15 bases lay in between.

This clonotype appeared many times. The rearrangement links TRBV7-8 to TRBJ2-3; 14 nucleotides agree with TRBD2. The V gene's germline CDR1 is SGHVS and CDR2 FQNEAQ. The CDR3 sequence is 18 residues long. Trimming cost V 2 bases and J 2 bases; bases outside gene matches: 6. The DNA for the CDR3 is TGTGCCAGCAGCTTAAGGGGACTAGCGGGAGAATACACAGATACGCAGTATTTT. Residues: CASSLRGLAGEYTDTQYF.

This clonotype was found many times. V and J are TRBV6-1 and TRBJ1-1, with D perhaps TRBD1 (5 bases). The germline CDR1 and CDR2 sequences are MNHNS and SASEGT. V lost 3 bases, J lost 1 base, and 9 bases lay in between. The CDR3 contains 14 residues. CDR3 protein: CASSDTGTNTEAFF. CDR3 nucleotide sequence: TGTGCCAGCAGTGACACCGGGACGAACACTGAAGCTTTCTTT.

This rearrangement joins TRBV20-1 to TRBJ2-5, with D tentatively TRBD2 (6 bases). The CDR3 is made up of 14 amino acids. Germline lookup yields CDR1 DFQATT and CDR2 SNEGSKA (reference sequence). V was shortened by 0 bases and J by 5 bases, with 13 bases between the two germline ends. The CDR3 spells CSARDLDSGETQYF. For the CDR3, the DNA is TGCAGTGCTAGAGATCTTGACAGCGGGGAGACCCAGTACTTC.

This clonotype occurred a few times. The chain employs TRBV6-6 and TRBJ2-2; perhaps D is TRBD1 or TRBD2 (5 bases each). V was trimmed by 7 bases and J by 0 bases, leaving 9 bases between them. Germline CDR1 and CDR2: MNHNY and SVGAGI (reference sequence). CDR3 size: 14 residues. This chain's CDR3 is CASIGTSNTGELFF. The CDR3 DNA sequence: TGTGCCAGCATTGGGACCTCGAACACCGGGGAGCTGTTTTTT.

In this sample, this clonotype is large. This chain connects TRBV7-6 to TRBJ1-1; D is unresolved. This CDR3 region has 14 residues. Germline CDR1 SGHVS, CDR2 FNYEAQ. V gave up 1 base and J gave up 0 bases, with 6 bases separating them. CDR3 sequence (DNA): TGTGCCAGCAGCTTAGAGGCGGTGAACACTGAAGCTTTCTTT. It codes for CASSLEAVNTEAFF.

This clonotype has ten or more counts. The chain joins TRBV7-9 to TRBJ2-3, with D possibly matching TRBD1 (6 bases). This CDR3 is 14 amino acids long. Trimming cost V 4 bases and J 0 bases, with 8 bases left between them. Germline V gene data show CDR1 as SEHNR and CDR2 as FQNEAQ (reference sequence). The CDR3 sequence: CASSWTASTDTQYF. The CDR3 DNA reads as TGTGCCAGCAGCTGGACAGCTAGCACAGATACGCAGTATTTT.

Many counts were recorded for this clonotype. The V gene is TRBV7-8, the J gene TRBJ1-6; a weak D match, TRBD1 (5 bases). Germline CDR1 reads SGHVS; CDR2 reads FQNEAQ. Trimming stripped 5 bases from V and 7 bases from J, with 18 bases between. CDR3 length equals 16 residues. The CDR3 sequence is CASSAVAQGQNSPLHF. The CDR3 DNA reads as TGTGCCAGCAGCGCCGTGGCGCAGGGTCAGAATTCACCCCTCCACTTT.

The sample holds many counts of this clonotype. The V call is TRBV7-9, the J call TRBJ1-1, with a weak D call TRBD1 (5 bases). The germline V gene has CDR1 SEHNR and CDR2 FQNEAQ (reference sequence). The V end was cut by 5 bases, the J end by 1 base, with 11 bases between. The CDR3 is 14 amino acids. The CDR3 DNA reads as TGTGCCAGCAGCCCAGGGAGAAAGAACACTGAAGCTTTCTTT. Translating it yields CASSPGRKNTEAFF. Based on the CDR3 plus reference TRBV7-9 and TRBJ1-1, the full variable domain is DTGVSQNPRHKITKRGQNVTFRCDPISEHNRLYWYRQTLGQGPEFLTYFQNEAQLEKSRLLSDRFSAERPKGSFSTLEIQRTEQGDSAMYLCASSPGRKNTEAFFGQGTRLTVV.

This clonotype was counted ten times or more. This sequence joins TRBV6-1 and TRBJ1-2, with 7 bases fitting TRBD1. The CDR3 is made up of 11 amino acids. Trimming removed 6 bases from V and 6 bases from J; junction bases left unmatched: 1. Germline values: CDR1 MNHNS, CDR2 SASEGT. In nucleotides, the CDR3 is TGTGCCAGCAGGCAGGGGGATGGCTACACCTTC. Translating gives CASRQGDGYTF.

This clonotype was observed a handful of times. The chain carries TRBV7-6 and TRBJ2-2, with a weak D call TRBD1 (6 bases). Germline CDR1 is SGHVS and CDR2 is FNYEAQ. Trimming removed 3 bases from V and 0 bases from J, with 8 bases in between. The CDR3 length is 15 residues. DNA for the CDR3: TGTGCCAGCAGCTTGGGGACAACGAACACCGGGGAGCTGTTTTTT. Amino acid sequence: CASSLGTTNTGELFF.

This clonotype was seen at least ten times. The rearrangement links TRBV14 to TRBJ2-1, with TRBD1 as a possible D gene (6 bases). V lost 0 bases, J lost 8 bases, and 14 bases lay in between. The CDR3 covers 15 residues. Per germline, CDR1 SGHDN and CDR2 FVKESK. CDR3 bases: TGTGCCAGCAGCCAAGAAGGGGGACGTGGGGATGAGCAGTTCTTC. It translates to CASSQEGGRGDEQFF.